The rows below give T cell receptor beta chains drawn from one sample of a study of cytomegalovirus exposure and HLA in healthy donors. The assay was immunoSEQ multiplex PCR, and TCRdb's table has in-frame clones only and misses some. The top ten hold approximately 4.5% of the sample, which has tens of thousands of clones, approximately 94% seen once. Sequencing used PBMCs. These receptors all stem from a man between 18 and 29 years old in good health and CMV-seropositive. The CDR3 runs from the conserved cysteine through the conserved F or W. A D gene is named only where the DNA matches it firmly. Only part of the rows carry a size: once, few, many, or a class if the clone is expanded.

cdr3_aa cdr3_nt v_call clone_size j_call d_call
CASSSYRGTEAFF TGTGCCAGTAGTAGCTACAGGGGAACTGAAGCTTTCTTT TRBV19 - TRBJ1-1 TRBD1
CAISESRGFSYNEQFF TGTGCCATCAGTGAGTCGAGAGGATTCTCCTACAATGAGCAGTTCTTC TRBV10-3 once TRBJ2-1 -
CASSQDSWTGKTQYF TGCGCCAGCAGCCAAGATTCTTGGACAGGGAAGACCCAGTACTTC TRBV4-1 - TRBJ2-5 TRBD1
CASSLGGTGELFF TGTGCCAGCAGTTTGGGGGGCACCGGGGAGCTGTTTTTT TRBV28 - TRBJ2-2 -
CASSPGTAMNTEAFF TGTGCCAGCAGTCCTGGGACAGCAATGAACACTGAAGCTTTCTTT TRBV28 - TRBJ1-1 TRBD1
CASSFQGGEQFF TGCGCCAGCAGCTTCCAGGGAGGTGAGCAGTTCTTC TRBV5-1 - TRBJ2-1 -
CASSFYAGTPTSLQYF TGTGCCAGCAGCTTCTACGCCGGGACACCAACCTCCTTGCAGTACTTC TRBV7-9 - TRBJ2-7 -
CASSLRESNQPQHF TGTGCCAGCAGCCTCAGGGAAAGCAATCAGCCCCAGCATTTT TRBV5-5 - TRBJ1-5 -
CASSVQSGYYNEKLFF TGTGCCAGCAGTGTCCAGTCGGGGTATTATAATGAAAAACTGTTTTTT TRBV6-1 - TRBJ1-4 -
CASSGQGAGYGYTF TGTGCCAGCAGTGGACAGGGGGCCGGCTATGGCTACACCTTC TRBV2 once TRBJ1-2 TRBD1
CASSIDREGATGTEAFF TGTGCCAGTAGTATCGATCGAGAGGGGGCGACGGGGACTGAAGCTTTCTTT TRBV19 - TRBJ1-1 TRBD1
CASSYRQSRLYEQYF TGTGCCAGCAGCTACCGACAGTCTAGACTCTACGAGCAGTACTTC TRBV7-8 - TRBJ2-7 -
CASSVGQRNTEAFF TGTGCCAGCAGCGTAGGCCAGCGGAACACTGAAGCTTTCTTT TRBV9 - TRBJ1-1 -
CSVRTGENSPLHF TGCAGCGTCCGGACAGGAGAAAATTCACCCCTCCACTTT TRBV29-1 - TRBJ1-6 TRBD1
CASSGLAGDTQYF TGTGCCAGCAGCGGACTAGCGGGAGATACGCAGTATTTT TRBV9 few TRBJ2-3 TRBD2
CASSSPYIGGGRQETQYF TGTGCCAGCAGTTCCCCTTATATCGGGGGGGGACGCCAAGAGACCCAGTACTTC TRBV28 - TRBJ2-5 TRBD2
CASSPRDRGLYEQYF TGTGCCAGCAGTCCCCGGGACAGGGGGCTCTACGAGCAGTACTTC TRBV6-5 - TRBJ2-7 TRBD1
CASSPGTSGVSSYNEQFF TGTGCCAGCTCGCCCGGGACTAGCGGGGTCAGCTCCTACAATGAGCAGTTCTTC TRBV18 - TRBJ2-1 TRBD2
CAITEGTGPAKNTEAFF TGTGCCATCACAGAGGGGACAGGTCCTGCGAAGAACACTGAAGCTTTCTTT TRBV10-3 - TRBJ1-1 TRBD1
CASFARGLETQYF TGTGCCAGTTTTGCCAGGGGTTTGGAGACCCAGTACTTC TRBV2 once TRBJ2-5 -
CASNTGRTSGELTDTQYF TGTGCCAGTAATACGGGAAGGACTAGCGGGGAGCTGACAGATACGCAGTATTTT TRBV19 - TRBJ2-3 TRBD2
CSARDMGREFF TGCAGTGCTAGAGATATGGGCAGAGAGTTCTTC TRBV20-1 - TRBJ2-1 -
CASSRDTAYEQYF TGTGCCAGCAGCCGGGACACTGCCTACGAGCAGTACTTC TRBV6-6 once TRBJ2-7 -
CASSLESWQTNSANYGYTF TGTGCCAGCAGCTTAGAATCGTGGCAGACAAACTCAGCTAACTATGGCTACACCTTC TRBV7-2 - TRBJ1-2 -
CASSLSNEGGKLFF TGTGCCAGCAGCTTAAGTAATGAGGGTGGAAAACTGTTTTTT TRBV7-9 - TRBJ1-4 -
CASSARVGYEQYF TGTGCCAGTAGTGCCAGGGTGGGCTACGAGCAGTACTTC TRBV19 - TRBJ2-7 -
CASSIVVRKGATGVHEQYF TGTGCCAGTAGTATAGTCGTGAGAAAGGGGGCAACGGGCGTCCACGAGCAGTACTTC TRBV19 - TRBJ2-7 TRBD1
CASRGGDLPGYTF TGTGCCTCGAGGGGGGGGGACCTTCCTGGCTACACCTTC TRBV30 - TRBJ1-2 -
CASSYEDSSREQYF TGTGCCAGCAGTTACGAGGACAGCTCGCGCGAGCAGTACTTC TRBV6-5 - TRBJ2-7 -
CASSHLTSGRKVQETQYF TGTGCCAGCAGCCATCTGACTAGCGGGAGAAAAGTACAAGAGACCCAGTACTTC TRBV4-2 - TRBJ2-5 TRBD2
CSVSSPGLAGGSSYNEQFF TGCAGCGTTTCCTCCCCGGGACTAGCGGGAGGGAGCTCCTACAATGAGCAGTTCTTC TRBV29-1 - TRBJ2-1 TRBD2
CASSVSRVGNSPLHF TGTGCCAGCAGTGTTAGCAGGGTTGGTAATTCACCCCTCCACTTT TRBV9 - TRBJ1-6 -
CASSPGGGANEQFF TGTGCCAGCTCACCAGGCGGGGGGGCCAATGAGCAGTTCTTC TRBV18 - TRBJ2-1 TRBD2
CASSQTGQTGELFF TGTGCCAGCAGTCAAACAGGGCAAACCGGGGAGCTGTTTTTT TRBV27 - TRBJ2-2 -
CASSLDGPQGAFGYTF TGTGCCAGCAGCTTAGATGGCCCACAGGGGGCGTTTGGCTACACCTTC TRBV11-3 - TRBJ1-2 TRBD1
CASSHLWGQGSPFTGELFF TGCGCCAGCAGCCACTTGTGGGGACAGGGGTCCCCTTTCACCGGGGAGCTGTTTTTT TRBV4-3 - TRBJ2-2 TRBD1
CASSLMYPAFNYGYTF TGTGCCAGCAGCTTGATGTATCCAGCGTTTAACTATGGCTACACCTTC TRBV5-6 - TRBJ1-2 -
CASSPGAISYGYTF TGTGCCAGCTCGCCCGGTGCGATTAGCTATGGCTACACCTTC TRBV28 - TRBJ1-2 -
CASSVVAGDTDTQYF TGTGCCAGCAGCGTAGTGGCGGGGGACACAGATACGCAGTATTTT TRBV9 - TRBJ2-3 TRBD2
CASSTGQPTFYGYTF TGTGCCAGCAGTACGGGACAGCCAACGTTCTATGGCTACACCTTC TRBV28 - TRBJ1-2 TRBD1
CASSFPPGEIDGYTF TGTGCCAGCAGCTTTCCTCCAGGGGAAATCGATGGCTACACCTTC TRBV7-9 - TRBJ1-2 -
CASTAGLSGNQPQHF TGCGCCAGCACGGCGGGGCTTTCCGGCAATCAGCCCCAGCATTTT TRBV10-2 - TRBJ1-5 -
CASSPSPTGVLYGYTF TGTGCCAGCAGTCCCTCCCCGACAGGGGTCCTCTATGGCTACACCTTC TRBV2 - TRBJ1-2 TRBD1
CASSSGLSGVYNEQFF TGCGCCAGCAGCTCGGGACTTAGCGGGGTCTACAATGAGCAGTTCTTC TRBV5-1 - TRBJ2-1 TRBD2
CASSWTTGGDQPQHF TGCGCCAGCAGCTGGACTACAGGGGGTGATCAGCCCCAGCATTTT TRBV5-1 - TRBJ1-5 TRBD1
CASSVSPTSRETQYF TGTGCCAGCAGCGTTTCCCCGACTAGCAGGGAGACCCAGTACTTC TRBV9 - TRBJ2-5 TRBD2
CASSFLQGSRYGYTF TGTGCCAGCAGTTTCTTACAGGGGAGTCGCTATGGCTACACCTTC TRBV13 - TRBJ1-2 TRBD1
CASSQDPGARNEQFF TGCGCCAGCAGCCAAGACCCGGGAGCAAGGAATGAGCAGTTCTTC TRBV4-3 - TRBJ2-1 -
CAGGFDSGQATNEKLFF TGTGCCGGTGGATTCGATAGCGGACAGGCAACTAATGAAAAACTGTTTTTT TRBV21-1 - TRBJ1-4 -
CASSDSSRTSGSDTQYF TGTGCCAGCAGTGACTCGAGCAGAACTAGCGGGTCAGATACGCAGTATTTT TRBV6-4 - TRBJ2-3 TRBD2
CASSLGGGPDRHNEQFF TGTGCCAGCAGCTTGGGTGGTGGGCCGGACAGGCACAATGAGCAGTTCTTC TRBV5-6 - TRBJ2-1 TRBD1
CASSTEGDSPLHF TGTGCCAGCAGCACGGAAGGGGATTCACCCCTCCACTTT TRBV4-2 - TRBJ1-6 -
CASSLEGYGYTF TGTGCCAGCAGCTTGGAGGGGTATGGCTACACCTTC TRBV7-3 - TRBJ1-2 -
CASSYSLSGYGGYTF TGTGCCAGCAGTTACTCTCTGTCGGGGTATGGAGGCTACACCTTC TRBV6-5 - TRBJ1-2 -